This is a list of T cell receptor beta chains from one sample in a study of T cell changes during pregnancy in multiple sclerosis. Generated by immunoSEQ multiplex PCR, the TCRdb table keeps only in-frame clones and is missing some. The repertoire consists of approximately 25,000 clones, with around nine tenths occurring once and the leading ten covering around 0.79%. This sample comprised CD4+ T cells from peripheral blood mononuclear cells, obtained in the first trimester of pregnancy. These TCRs come from a female donor in good health, enrolled as a control in a pregnancy study. Each CDR3 is given with its conserved first and last residue. The listing skips clone size in some rows; elsewhere it reads once, few, many or a size class.

clone_size,j_call,v_call,cdr3_aa
-,TRBJ2-3,TRBV12-5,CASGSPTGSPTDTQYF
once,TRBJ1-4,TRBV2,CASRGEGNEKLFF
-,TRBJ2-7,TRBV18,CASSRSGDTPYF
-,TRBJ2-1,TRBV11-2,CASSDRDRVIGEQFF
-,TRBJ2-4,TRBV28,CASSSIQVAKNIQYF
-,TRBJ2-1,TRBV19,CASARDRSSYNEQFF
-,TRBJ2-7,TRBV27,CASSFQGPYEQYF
-,TRBJ2-1,TRBV7-6,CASSMTGHNEQFF
-,TRBJ2-5,TRBV4-2,CASSQEGARVGKTQYF
few,TRBJ1-1,TRBV6-6,CASSGDRREAFF
-,TRBJ1-2,TRBV9,CASSEGGMGDGYTF
-,TRBJ1-1,TRBV18,CASSPRDRPNTEAFF
few,TRBJ1-1,TRBV30,CASRKDRGTEAFF
-,TRBJ2-2,TRBV5-1,CASSPEGWAGELFF
few,TRBJ2-2,TRBV11-2,CASSFQGYTGELFF
-,TRBJ2-1,TRBV7-9,CASSLGQVDVFGSYNEQFF
-,TRBJ1-2,TRBV30,CAWDRQRSYTF
-,TRBJ1-5,TRBV5-6,CASSLYGPGLGKRGQPQHF
-,TRBJ2-1,TRBV7-2,CASSLTGRDEQFF
-,TRBJ2-7,TRBV6-5,CASSPSWDRGDEQYF
once,TRBJ2-5,TRBV5-1,CASSSQETQYF
-,TRBJ2-5,TRBV18,CASSRQGSQETQYF
-,TRBJ2-1,TRBV4-1,CASSQQYPNEQFF
once,TRBJ1-4,TRBV28,CASIRDLNEKLFF
-,TRBJ1-1,TRBV28,CASSLSLRNTEAFF